These 9 T cell receptor beta chains originate from one sample sequenced in a study of blood T cells in healthy people across ages. Combining a sample-barcoded 5' primer with a J-beta primer mix, a second PCR ran for roughly 6 to 12 cycles. TCRdb re-analysed the 5' RACE reads in MiXCR, keeping a single row per CDR3 protein. The data hold 650,000 to 800,000 distinct CDR3 sequences, with under 45% observed a single time. Sequencing was carried out using blood. The receptors were gathered from a man aged 60-69 years in good health.

This clonotype was observed a handful of times. This chain joins TRBV20-1 and TRBJ2-1, with TRBD2 matching over 8 bases. CDR3 length: 15 amino acids. CDR1 and CDR2 from the germline V gene are DFQATT and SNEGSKA (reference sequence). After removal of 0 bases from V and 9 bases from J, the junction contained 10 bases not matched to a gene. For the CDR3, the DNA is TGCAGTGCTAGAGATGCGGGGGGCCCATGGGCTGAGCAGTTCTTC. Residues: CSARDAGGPWAEQFF.

This clonotype has only one observation. This sequence may be a read error, since a much larger clone differs from it by one base. Since no conserved phenylalanine or tryptophan closes the CDR3, a read error is the likely cause. This chain uses TRBV7-2 with TRBJ2-7; D gene uncertain. Trimming took off 5 bases at V and 5 bases at J, with 7 bases between the two ends. The CDR3 is 11 amino acids. CDR1 is SGHTA, CDR2 FQGNSA, per germline. CDR3 amino acids: CASSVRDEQYL. CDR3 nucleotides: TGTGCCAGCAGCGTTAGAGACGAGCAGTACCTC.

In this sample, this clonotype turned up a few times. The chain combines TRBV7-9 with TRBJ2-5; the match to TRBD2 covers 11 bases. V was pared by 8 bases and J by 3 bases, with 8 bases of the junction left unmatched. The germline V gene encodes CDR1 SEHNR and CDR2 FQNEAQ (reference sequence). This CDR3 has 15 amino acids. The CDR3 DNA reads as TGTGCCAGCGGCCCTAGCGGGGGGCTCGAAGAGACCCAGTACTTC. Its protein product is CASGPSGGLEETQYF.

V and J are TRBV6-6 and TRBJ2-5, with 7 bases matching TRBD1. V was pared by 4 bases and J by 10 bases, with 6 bases of the junction left unmatched. The CDR3 contains 12 residues. CDR1 MNHNY and CDR2 SVGAGI come from the germline V gene (reference sequence). The CDR3 here is CASSLGQILQYF. DNA of the CDR3: TGTGCCAGCAGTTTGGGACAGATTCTCCAGTACTTC.

There are a few counts of this clonotype. This chain uses TRBV20-1 with TRBJ1-5, with TRBD1 as a possible D gene (6 bases). V lost 6 bases to trimming and J lost 6 bases, with 18 bases between them. Looked up from germline, CDR1 is DFQATT and CDR2 is SNEGSKA (reference sequence). The CDR3 is 14 residues long. This chain's CDR3 is CSALVGGVSQPQHF. The CDR3 nucleotides are TGCAGTGCCCTTGTGGGGGGCGTGAGTCAGCCCCAGCATTTT.

This chain connects TRBV25-1 to TRBJ1-6; 9 bases map to TRBD1. The V gene end was trimmed by 3 bases and the J gene end by 7 bases; junction bases not matched to a gene: 10. There are 17 residues in the CDR3. The germline CDR1 and CDR2 sequences are MGHDK and SYGVNS. CDR3 sequence: CASSDMRTGVGNSPLHF. The DNA for the CDR3 is TGTGCCAGCAGTGATATGAGGACAGGGGTTGGGAATTCACCCCTCCACTTT.

This clonotype appeared many times. This may come from a read error, since a much larger clone is one base off. The chain combines TRBV7-2 with TRBJ2-1, with D perhaps assigned TRBD1 or TRBD2 (5 bases each). TRBJ2-7 matches the DNA end more closely, so the J call is doubtful. Germline V gene lookup returns CDR1 SGHTA and CDR2 FQGNSA. The CDR3 spans 14 residues. The CDR3 region is CASSLGASYNEQYF. The DNA for the CDR3 is TGTGCCAGCAGCCTCGGGGCTTCCTACAATGAGCAGTACTTC.

This clonotype was seen a handful of times. The chain combines TRBV24-1 with TRBJ1-5, with TRBD1 matching over 7 bases. CDR3 length: 16 amino acids. Losses at the gene ends were 3 bases for V and 2 bases for J; bases not matched to a gene: 6. Germline-derived CDR1 and CDR2 are KGHDR and SFDVKD. The chain's CDR3 is CATSDGIGQGNQPQHF. Here the CDR3 DNA reads TGTGCCACCAGTGATGGAATAGGACAGGGCAATCAGCCCCAGCATTTT.

The chain couples TRBV3-1 to TRBJ2-4, with D possibly being TRBD1 (6 bases). The J call is uncertain, as TRBJ2-5 better fits the DNA end. The V gene's germline CDR1 is LGHDT and CDR2 YNNKEL (reference sequence). The CDR3 is 17 amino acids. The CDR3 DNA reads TGTGCCAGCAGCCAAGAAAGGGCCAGGGGCCCTAGAGAGACCCAGTACTTC. Amino acid sequence: CASSQERARGPRETQYF.